This T cell receptor beta chain is from a study of blood T cell repertoires in COVID-19. Looking at the study overall: Some COVID-19 samples were acute and others convalescent; all came from the United States, Italy and Spain.

Produced via immunoSEQ multiplex PCR; TCRdb's table is partial and in-frame only. The sample holds 250,000 to 350,000 clones, about nine tenths seen once. The CDR3 is made up of 14 amino acids. Trimming removed 6 bases at V and 0 bases at J, with 11 bases between. The germline CDR1 and CDR2 sequences are MRHNA and SNTAGT. Sequences were obtained from peripheral blood. V gene TRBV6-4 combines with J gene TRBJ1-2; a possible D gene is TRBD1 (5 bases). This TCR was recovered from a man aged 18 to 30 with active or convalescent COVID-19. The CDR3 reads CASRNTGANYGYTF. The CDR3 DNA reads as TGTGCCAGCAGGAACACAGGAGCTAACTATGGCTACACCTTC.